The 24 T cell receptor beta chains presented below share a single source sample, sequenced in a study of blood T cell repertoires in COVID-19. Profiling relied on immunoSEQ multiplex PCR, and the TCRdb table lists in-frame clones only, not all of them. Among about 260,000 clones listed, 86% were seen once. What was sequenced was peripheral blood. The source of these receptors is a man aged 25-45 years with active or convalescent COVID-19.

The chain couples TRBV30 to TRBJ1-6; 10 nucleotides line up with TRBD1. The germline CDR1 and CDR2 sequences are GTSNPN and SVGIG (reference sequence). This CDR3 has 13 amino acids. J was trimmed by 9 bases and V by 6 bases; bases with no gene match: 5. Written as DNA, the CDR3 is TGTGCCTGCAGGGGACAGGGGACTTCACCCCTCCACTTT. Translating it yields CACRGQGTSPLHF.

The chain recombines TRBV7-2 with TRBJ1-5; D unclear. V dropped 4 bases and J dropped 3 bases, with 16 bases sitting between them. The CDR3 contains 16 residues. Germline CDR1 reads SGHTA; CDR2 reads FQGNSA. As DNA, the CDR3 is TGTGCCAGCAGCTATCGAATCGGCGGCTCCAATCAGCCCCAGCATTTT. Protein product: CASSYRIGGSNQPQHF.

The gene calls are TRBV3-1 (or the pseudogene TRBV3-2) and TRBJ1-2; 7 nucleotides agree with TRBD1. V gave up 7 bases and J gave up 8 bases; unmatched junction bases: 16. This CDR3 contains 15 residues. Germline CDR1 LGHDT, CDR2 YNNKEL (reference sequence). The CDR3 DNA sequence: TGTGCCAGCACCAAAAGGGGACAGTCTATAAGGGGCTACACCTTC. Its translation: CASTKRGQSIRGYTF.

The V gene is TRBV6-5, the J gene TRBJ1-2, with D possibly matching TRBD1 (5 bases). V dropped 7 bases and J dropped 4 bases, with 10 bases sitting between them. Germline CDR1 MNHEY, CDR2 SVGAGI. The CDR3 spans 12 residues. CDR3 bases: TGTGCCAGCATGGGGGGGGTCTATGGCTACACCTTC. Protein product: CASMGGVYGYTF.

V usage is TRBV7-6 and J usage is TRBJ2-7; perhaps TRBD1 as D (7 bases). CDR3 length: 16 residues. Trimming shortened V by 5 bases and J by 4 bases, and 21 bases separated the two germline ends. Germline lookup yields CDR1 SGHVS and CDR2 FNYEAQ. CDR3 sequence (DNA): TGTGCCAGCAGCCCGCTCCCCGGAGGGGGCAGTTACGAGCAGTACTTC. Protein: CASSPLPGGGSYEQYF. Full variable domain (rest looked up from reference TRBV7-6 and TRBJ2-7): GAGVSQSPRYKVTKRGQDVALRCDPISGHVSLYWYRQALGQGPEFLTYFNYEAQQDKSGLPNDRFSAERPEGSISTLTIQRTEQRDSAMYRCASSPLPGGGSYEQYFGPGTRLTVT.

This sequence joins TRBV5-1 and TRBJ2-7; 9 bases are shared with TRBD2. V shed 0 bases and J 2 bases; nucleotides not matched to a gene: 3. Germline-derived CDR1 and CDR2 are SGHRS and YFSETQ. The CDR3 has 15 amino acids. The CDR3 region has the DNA TGCGCCAGCAGCTTGGCCCTAGCGGGGACCTACGAGCAGTACTTC. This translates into CASSLALAGTYEQYF. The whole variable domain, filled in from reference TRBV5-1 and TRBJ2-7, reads KAGVTQTPRYLIKTRGQQVTLSCSPISGHRSVSWYQQTPGQGLQFLFEYFSETQRNKGNFPGRFSGRQFSNSRSEMNVSTLELGDSALYLCASSLALAGTYEQYFGPGTRLTVT.

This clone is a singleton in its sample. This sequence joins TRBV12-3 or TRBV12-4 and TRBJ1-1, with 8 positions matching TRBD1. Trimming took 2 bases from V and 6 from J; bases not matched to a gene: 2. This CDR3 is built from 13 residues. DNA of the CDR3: TGTGCCAGCAGTTTACAGACAGGGGCTGAAGCTTTCTTT. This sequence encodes CASSLQTGAEAFF.

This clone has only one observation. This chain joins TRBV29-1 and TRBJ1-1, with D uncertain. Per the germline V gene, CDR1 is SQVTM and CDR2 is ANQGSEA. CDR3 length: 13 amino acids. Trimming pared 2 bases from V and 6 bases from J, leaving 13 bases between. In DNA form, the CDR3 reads TGCAGCGTTGAAATGGCAGGAGGCCCTGAAGCTTTCTTT. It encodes CSVEMAGGPEAFF.

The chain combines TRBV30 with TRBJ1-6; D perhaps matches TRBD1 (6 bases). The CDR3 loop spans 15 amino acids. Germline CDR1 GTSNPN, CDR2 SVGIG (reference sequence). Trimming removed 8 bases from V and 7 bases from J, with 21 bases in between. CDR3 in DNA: TGTGCCGGGACCAGGGGACTAACCATGAATTCACCCCTCCACTTT. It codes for CAGTRGLTMNSPLHF.

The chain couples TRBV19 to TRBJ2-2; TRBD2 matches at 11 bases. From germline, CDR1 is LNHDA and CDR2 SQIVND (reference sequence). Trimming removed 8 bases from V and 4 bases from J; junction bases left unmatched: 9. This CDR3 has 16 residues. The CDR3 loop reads CASETSGGRSTGELFF. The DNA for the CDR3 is TGTGCCAGTGAAACTAGCGGGGGCCGGAGCACCGGGGAGCTGTTTTTT.

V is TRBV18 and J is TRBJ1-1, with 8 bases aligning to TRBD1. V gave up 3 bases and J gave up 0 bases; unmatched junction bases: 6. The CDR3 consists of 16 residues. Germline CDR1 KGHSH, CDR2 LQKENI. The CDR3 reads CASSPRTGSLNTEAFF. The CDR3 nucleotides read TGTGCCAGCTCACCTCGGACAGGGTCATTGAACACTGAAGCTTTCTTT.

CDR3 in amino acids: CASATVFQETQYF. The CDR3 DNA follows: TGTGCCAGCGCCACAGTCTTCCAAGAGACCCAGTACTTC. The genes are TRBV7-6 and TRBJ2-5; D not resolved. V lost 8 bases and J 1 base, leaving 11 bases between the germline ends. Germline CDR1 is SGHVS and CDR2 is FNYEAQ. The CDR3 is 13 residues long.

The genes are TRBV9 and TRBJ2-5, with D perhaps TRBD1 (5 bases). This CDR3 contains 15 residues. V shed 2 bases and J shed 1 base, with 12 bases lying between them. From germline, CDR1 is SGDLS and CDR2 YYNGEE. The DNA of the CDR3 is TGTGCCAGCAGCGTGGCAGGGATAAGCCAAGAGACCCAGTACTTC. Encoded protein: CASSVAGISQETQYF.

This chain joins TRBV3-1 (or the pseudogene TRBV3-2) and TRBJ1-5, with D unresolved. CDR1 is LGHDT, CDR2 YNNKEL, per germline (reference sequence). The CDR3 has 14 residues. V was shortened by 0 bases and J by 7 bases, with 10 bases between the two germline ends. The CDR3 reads CASSQDVVVQPQHF. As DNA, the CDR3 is TGTGCCAGCAGCCAAGATGTAGTGGTCCAGCCCCAGCATTTT.

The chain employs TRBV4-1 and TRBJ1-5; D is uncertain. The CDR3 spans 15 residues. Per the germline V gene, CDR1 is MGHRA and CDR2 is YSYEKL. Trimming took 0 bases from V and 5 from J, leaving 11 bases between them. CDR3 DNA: TGCGCCAGCAGCCAAGATAGCCAGAGACATCAGCCCCAGCATTTT. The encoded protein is CASSQDSQRHQPQHF.

The CDR3 DNA is TGTGCCAGCAGCCAACTCCCCTGGGGGGCTGAAGCTTTCTTT. This sequence encodes CASSQLPWGAEAFF. The genes are TRBV16 and TRBJ1-1, with D perhaps matching TRBD1 (5 bases). The CDR3 is 14 amino acids. The germline CDR1 and CDR2 sequences are KGHSY and FQNENV. V was pared by 2 bases and J by 6 bases, with 13 bases between.

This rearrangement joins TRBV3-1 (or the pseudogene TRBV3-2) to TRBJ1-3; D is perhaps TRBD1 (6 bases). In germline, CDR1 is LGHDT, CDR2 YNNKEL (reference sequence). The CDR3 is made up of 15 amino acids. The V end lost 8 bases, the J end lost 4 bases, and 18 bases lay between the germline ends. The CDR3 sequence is CASRGLRGAGNTIYF. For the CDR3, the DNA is TGTGCCAGCCGCGGACTGCGGGGGGCAGGAAACACCATATATTTT.

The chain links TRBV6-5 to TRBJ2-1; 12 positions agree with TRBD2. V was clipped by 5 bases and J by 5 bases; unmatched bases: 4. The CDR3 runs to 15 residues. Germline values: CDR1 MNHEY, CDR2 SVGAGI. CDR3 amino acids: CASSPRTSGNNEQFF. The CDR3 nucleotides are TGTGCCAGCAGTCCGAGGACTAGCGGGAACAATGAGCAGTTCTTC.

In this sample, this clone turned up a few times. The CDR3 here is CASSLFGETGETQYF. As DNA, the CDR3 is TGTGCCAGCAGCTTATTCGGGGAAACGGGAGAGACCCAGTACTTC. The rearrangement joins TRBV7-2 to TRBJ2-5; tentative D call: TRBD2 (5 bases). The germline V and J ends were trimmed by 2 bases and 4 bases, with 14 bases remaining between them. This CDR3 is 15 amino acids long. Germline lookup yields CDR1 SGHTA and CDR2 FQGNSA.

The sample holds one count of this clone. The CDR3 sequence: CASRFQGLNYGYTF. The CDR3 DNA follows: TGTGCCAGCCGATTCCAGGGCCTTAACTATGGCTACACCTTC. The genes are TRBV19 and TRBJ1-2; TRBD1 is a possible D gene (5 bases). The V and J ends lost 9 bases and 1 base respectively, with 15 bases between them. CDR1 and CDR2 from the germline V gene are LNHDA and SQIVND (reference sequence). This CDR3 has 14 residues.

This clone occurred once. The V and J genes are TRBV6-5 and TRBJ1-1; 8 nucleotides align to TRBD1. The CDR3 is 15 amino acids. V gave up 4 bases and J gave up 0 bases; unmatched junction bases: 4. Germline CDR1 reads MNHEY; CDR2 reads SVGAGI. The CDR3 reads CASSSRDRMNTEAFF. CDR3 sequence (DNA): TGTGCCAGCAGTTCCCGGGACAGGATGAACACTGAAGCTTTCTTT.

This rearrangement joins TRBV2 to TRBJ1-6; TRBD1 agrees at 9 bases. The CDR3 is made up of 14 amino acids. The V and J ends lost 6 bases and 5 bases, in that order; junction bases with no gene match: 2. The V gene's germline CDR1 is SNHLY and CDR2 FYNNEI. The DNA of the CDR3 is TGTGCCAGCAGGGGACAGGGTAATAATTCACCCCTCCACTTT. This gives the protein CASRGQGNNSPLHF. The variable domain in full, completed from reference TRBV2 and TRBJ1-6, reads EPEVTQTPSHQVTQMGQEVILRCVPISNHLYFYWYRQILGQKVEFLVSFYNNEISEKSEIFDDQFSVERPDGSNFTLKIRSTKLEDSAMYFCASRGQGNNSPLHFGNGTRLTVT.

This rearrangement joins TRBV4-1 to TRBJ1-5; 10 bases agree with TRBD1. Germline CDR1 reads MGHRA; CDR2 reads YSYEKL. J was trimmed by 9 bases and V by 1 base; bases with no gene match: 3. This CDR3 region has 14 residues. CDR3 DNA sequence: TGCGCCAGCAGCCAAGGGACAGGGGGGTGGCCCCAGCATTTT. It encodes CASSQGTGGWPQHF.

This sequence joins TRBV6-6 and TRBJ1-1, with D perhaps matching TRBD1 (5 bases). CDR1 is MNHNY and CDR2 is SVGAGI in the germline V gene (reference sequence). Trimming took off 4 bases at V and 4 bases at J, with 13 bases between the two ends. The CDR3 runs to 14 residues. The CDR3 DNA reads TGTGCCAGCAGTTCCCTCGGGGGATCCACTGAAGCTTTCTTT. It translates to CASSSLGGSTEAFF.